The 9 T cell receptor beta chains below were found in one sample sequenced in a study of T cell responses to AZD1222 COVID-19 vaccine (dated by TCRdb to about 2021). The library came from the immunoSEQ multiplex PCR assay. TCRdb's version of the immuneACCESS table is confined to in-frame rearrangements and falls short of the full clone set. An unresolved V gene accounts for under half of the shortfall where checked; the remainder is of unknown origin. Recorded for this sample are 150,000 to 200,000 clones; 85% to 95% of them occurred a single time. Roughly 1.4% of the sample is taken by the ten largest. This specimen's time point label, per the study, means: baseline before first vaccination. The sample in question was peripheral blood, obtained on day 0 of AZD1222 vaccination. The receptors here all came from an adult in good health.

V gene TRBV5-4 combines with J gene TRBJ1-1, with 7 bases lining up with TRBD1. V was clipped by 4 bases and J by 1 base; unmatched bases: 7. The CDR3 loop spans 15 amino acids. Germline V gene sequence: CDR1 SGHNT, CDR2 YYREEE (reference sequence). CDR3 in amino acids: CASSPGQAGNTEAFF. CDR3 in DNA: TGTGCCAGCAGCCCCGGACAGGCTGGGAACACTGAAGCTTTCTTT.

The chain uses TRBV6-2 or TRBV6-3 and TRBJ1-1, with 7 bases lining up with TRBD1. This CDR3 is built from 15 residues. Germline V gives CDR1 MNHEY, CDR2 SVGEGT. The V segment lost 5 bases and the J segment 3 bases; nucleotides outside the gene matches: 9. Written as DNA, the CDR3 is TGTGCCAGCAGTACGGAGCAGGGGGGCCACACTGAAGCTTTCTTT. Translating gives CASSTEQGGHTEAFF.

The chain couples TRBV25-1 to TRBJ1-4; TRBD1 agrees at 11 bases. CDR1 MGHDK and CDR2 SYGVNS come from the germline V gene. Trimming at V came to 1 base and at J to 8 bases, leaving 0 bases not matched to a gene. The CDR3 runs 14 residues. CDR3 bases: TGTGCCAGCAGTGAATGGACAGGGGGCGAAAAACTGTTTTTT. Its protein product is CASSEWTGGEKLFF.

J is TRBJ1-4 and V is TRBV9, with 7 bases lining up with TRBD1. Per germline, CDR1 SGDLS and CDR2 YYNGEE. This CDR3 has 15 residues. Trimming removed 3 bases from V and 4 bases from J; junction bases left unmatched: 6. Here the CDR3 reads CASSALTGSNEKLFF. The DNA for the CDR3 is TGTGCCAGCAGCGCGTTGACAGGGAGTAATGAAAAACTGTTTTTT.

The rearrangement links TRBV2 to TRBJ2-7, with 10 bases matching TRBD2. Losses at the gene ends were 4 bases for V and 4 bases for J; bases not matched to a gene: 7. Germline V lookup: CDR1 SNHLY, CDR2 FYNNEI. The CDR3 is made up of 15 amino acids. CDR3 DNA sequence: TGTGCCAGCAGTGTGCGGACTAGCGGAATTTACGAGCAGTACTTC. Residues: CASSVRTSGIYEQYF.

This rearrangement joins TRBV7-9 to TRBJ2-5; D gene ambiguous. Trimming removed 0 bases at V and 4 bases at J, with 12 bases between. The V gene's germline CDR1 is SEHNR and CDR2 FQNEAQ (reference sequence). The length of the CDR3 is 15 residues. The DNA for the CDR3 is TGTGCCAGCAGCTTAGCGCAGGTCAGGCGAGAGACCCAGTACTTC. Protein product: CASSLAQVRRETQYF.

The rearrangement joins TRBV11-2 to TRBJ2-7; D possibly corresponds to TRBD2 (5 bases). The CDR3 length is 13 residues. V lost 5 bases, J lost 8 bases, and 16 bases lay in between. Germline loops: CDR1 SGHAT, CDR2 FQNNGV. The CDR3 nucleotides read TGTGCCAGCAGCCAAACCACTTCCGGGAAGCAGTACTTC. Encoded protein: CASSQTTSGKQYF.

The genes are TRBV9 and TRBJ2-2; 7 nucleotides match TRBD1. The CDR3 sequence is 17 residues long. CDR1 is SGDLS and CDR2 is YYNGEE in the germline V gene. The V gene end was trimmed by 0 bases and the J gene end by 4 bases; junction bases not matched to a gene: 9. The CDR3 spells CASSVAMRQGFTGELFF. CDR3 nucleotide sequence: TGTGCCAGCAGCGTAGCTATGAGACAGGGTTTCACCGGGGAGCTGTTTTTT.

The chain uses TRBV3-1 (or the pseudogene TRBV3-2) and TRBJ1-5; D is ambiguous. The CDR3 contains 14 residues. Germline V lookup: CDR1 LGHDT, CDR2 YNNKEL (reference sequence). The ends were cut back, 0 bases at V and 7 bases at J, with 10 bases in the middle. CDR3: CASSQDQGRQPQHF. Written as DNA, the CDR3 is TGTGCCAGCAGCCAAGATCAAGGCAGGCAGCCCCAGCATTTT.